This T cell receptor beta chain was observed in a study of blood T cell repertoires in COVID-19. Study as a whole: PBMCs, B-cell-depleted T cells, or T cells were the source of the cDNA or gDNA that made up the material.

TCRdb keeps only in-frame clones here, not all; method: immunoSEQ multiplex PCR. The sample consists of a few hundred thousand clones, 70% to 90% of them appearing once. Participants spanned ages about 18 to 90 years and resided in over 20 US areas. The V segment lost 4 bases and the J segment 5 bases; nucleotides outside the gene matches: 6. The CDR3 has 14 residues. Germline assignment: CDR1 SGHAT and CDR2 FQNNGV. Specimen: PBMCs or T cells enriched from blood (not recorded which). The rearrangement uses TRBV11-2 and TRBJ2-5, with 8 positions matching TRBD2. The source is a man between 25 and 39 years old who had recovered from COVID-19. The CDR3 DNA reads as TGTGCCAGCAGCTATATAGCGGGAATGGAGACCCAGTACTTC. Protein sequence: CASSYIAGMETQYF.